The next 15 T cell receptor beta chains were all read from a single sample in a study of a mutant IDH1 vaccine in newly diagnosed glioma. Time point here: baseline, week 1 (first vaccination visit). The sample's treatment: pre-vaccination baseline after standard-of-care therapy. Here immunoSEQ multiplex PCR was the method, and the copy in TCRdb shows in-frame clones only, minus some. The sample carries roughly 86,000 clones, 80% recorded once. The sequencing here drew on PBMCs, taken from a glioma patient treated with radiotherapy, temozolomide or both. These receptor sequences come from a man between 40 and 49 years old with glioma.

The chain joins TRBV7-2 to TRBJ2-7, with D possibly matching TRBD1 (6 bases). V dropped 5 bases and J dropped 3 bases, with 29 bases sitting between them. CDR1 and CDR2 (germline): SGHTA, FQGNSA. The CDR3 is 19 amino acids. Written as DNA, the CDR3 is TGTGCCAGCAGCCTGAACCTCAACCGCCGGGTGAAGGGACACTACGAGCAGTACTTC. Translating gives CASSLNLNRRVKGHYEQYF.

The genes are TRBV5-1 and TRBJ1-1; D may be TRBD1 (5 bases). This CDR3 is 15 amino acids long. Trimming left V 1 base short and J 5 bases short, with 15 bases between. The V gene's germline CDR1 is SGHRS and CDR2 YFSETQ. CDR3 sequence (DNA): TGCGCCAGCAGCTTGAATGAGGGGAGGTTTACTGAAGCTTTCTTT. The encoded protein is CASSLNEGRFTEAFF.

The gene calls are TRBV6-5 and TRBJ2-7; D unclear. Germline V CDR1 and CDR2: MNHEY, SVGAGI. V dropped 6 bases and J dropped 5 bases, with 8 bases sitting between them. This CDR3 spans 11 amino acids. CDR3 amino acids: CASSVKDEQYF. CDR3 bases: TGTGCCAGCAGCGTTAAAGACGAGCAGTACTTC.

The chain is built from TRBV7-8 and TRBJ2-7; D is ambiguous. The germline CDR1 and CDR2 sequences are SGHVS and FQNEAQ. Trimming left V 3 bases short and J 3 bases short, with 6 bases between. The CDR3 is made up of 12 amino acids. The CDR3 protein is CASSFQDYEQYF. The CDR3 coding sequence is TGTGCCAGCAGCTTTCAGGACTACGAGCAGTACTTC.

V gene TRBV19 combines with J gene TRBJ2-4; D gene uncertain. The CDR3 runs to 11 residues. Trimming took 2 bases from V and 7 from J, leaving 3 bases between them. Germline assignment: CDR1 LNHDA and CDR2 SQIVND (reference sequence). The CDR3, as DNA: TGTGCCAGTAGTATACGGAACATTCAGTACTTC. Protein product: CASSIRNIQYF.

This chain links TRBV27 with TRBJ2-1; D might be TRBD1 (6 bases). Germline lookup yields CDR1 MNHEY and CDR2 SMNVEV (reference sequence). The CDR3 is made up of 14 amino acids. The V end was cut by 10 bases, the J end by 8 bases, with 21 bases between. The chain's CDR3 is CATALRGIGDEQFF. The CDR3 DNA follows: TGTGCCACCGCCTTGAGGGGGATCGGGGATGAGCAGTTCTTC.

V and J are TRBV4-1 and TRBJ2-5; D may correspond to TRBD1 or TRBD2 (6 bases each). CDR1 and CDR2 (germline): MGHRA, YSYEKL. Trimming cost V 4 bases and J 5 bases, with 20 bases left between them. There are 16 residues in the CDR3. Written as DNA, the CDR3 is TGCGCCAGCAGCCCCTGGGGGGACACAGGGATGGAGACCCAGTACTTC. This gives the protein CASSPWGDTGMETQYF.

The V gene is TRBV30, the J gene TRBJ1-2; 11 nucleotides align to TRBD1. V lost 8 bases and J lost 7; bases outside the gene matches: 9. This CDR3 has 13 amino acids. The germline V gene has CDR1 GTSNPN and CDR2 SVGIG (reference sequence). CDR3 bases: TGTGCCAGCCCCCGGACAGGGGGCGGTGGCTACACCTTC. It is translated as CASPRTGGGGYTF.

This clone was detected a few times. The chain combines TRBV5-1 with TRBJ1-4; unclear D gene. Trimming took off 0 bases at V and 0 bases at J, with 9 bases between the two ends. CDR3 length: 16 residues. Germline CDR1 reads SGHRS; CDR2 reads YFSETQ. CDR3 in DNA: TGCGCCAGCAGCTTGGATGGCAGAGCAACTAATGAAAAACTGTTTTTT. Its protein product is CASSLDGRATNEKLFF. Filled out from reference TRBV5-1 and TRBJ1-4, the complete variable domain reads KAGVTQTPRYLIKTRGQQVTLSCSPISGHRSVSWYQQTPGQGLQFLFEYFSETQRNKGNFPGRFSGRQFSNSRSEMNVSTLELGDSALYLCASSLDGRATNEKLFFGSGTQLSVL.

The rearrangement uses TRBV2 and TRBJ2-5, with D hard to call. Trimming took off 4 bases at V and 5 bases at J, with 5 bases between the two ends. Germline values: CDR1 SNHLY, CDR2 FYNNEI. This CDR3 has 11 residues. The CDR3 nucleotides read TGTGCCAGCAGTGTTATGGAGACCCAGTACTTC. It encodes CASSVMETQYF.

This chain connects TRBV2 to TRBJ2-7, with D perhaps TRBD1 (6 bases). From germline, CDR1 is SNHLY and CDR2 FYNNEI. V shed 6 bases and J shed 6 bases, with 12 bases lying between them. CDR3 length: 12 amino acids. The CDR3 DNA follows: TGTGCCAGCAGACGACAGGTGGTCGAGCAGTACTTC. Amino acids: CASRRQVVEQYF.

The rearrangement uses TRBV5-1 and TRBJ1-2, with D uncertain. Per the germline V gene, CDR1 is SGHRS and CDR2 is YFSETQ. V was clipped by 1 base and J by 8 bases, with 18 bases between them. CDR3 length equals 15 residues. CDR3 loop: CASSLLGQQKGGYTF. The CDR3 nucleotides are TGCGCCAGCAGCTTGTTAGGCCAGCAAAAGGGCGGCTACACCTTC.

CDR3 loop: CASSSPGQARDTQYF. The DNA of the CDR3 is TGTGCCAGCAGCTCCCCGGGACAGGCGAGAGATACGCAGTATTTT. J is TRBJ2-3 and V is TRBV7-2, with 8 bases lining up with TRBD1. This CDR3 has 15 amino acids. CDR1 is SGHTA, CDR2 FQGNSA, per germline. J gave up 5 bases and V 4 bases, and 8 bases lay outside the gene matches.

This clone turned up a few times. The V gene is TRBV18, the J gene TRBJ2-7, with TRBD1 matching 11 bases. CDR3 size: 15 residues. V shed 5 bases and J 4 bases; nucleotides not matched to a gene: 7. Germline assignment: CDR1 KGHSH and CDR2 LQKENI. In DNA form, the CDR3 reads TGTGCCAGCTCAGAGAGGACAGGGGGCTTTTACGAGCAGTACTTC. Its translation is CASSERTGGFYEQYF.

The chain recombines TRBV5-6 with TRBJ2-5; the D gene is possibly TRBD1 (5 bases). Gene TRBJ2-7 matches the end of the DNA better, so the J call may be wrong. Germline V gene lookup returns CDR1 SGHDT and CDR2 YYEEEE. The CDR3 length is 12 residues. For the CDR3, the DNA is TGTGCCAGCAGCTCGACAGACTACGAGCAGTACTTC. This codes for CASSSTDYEQYF.